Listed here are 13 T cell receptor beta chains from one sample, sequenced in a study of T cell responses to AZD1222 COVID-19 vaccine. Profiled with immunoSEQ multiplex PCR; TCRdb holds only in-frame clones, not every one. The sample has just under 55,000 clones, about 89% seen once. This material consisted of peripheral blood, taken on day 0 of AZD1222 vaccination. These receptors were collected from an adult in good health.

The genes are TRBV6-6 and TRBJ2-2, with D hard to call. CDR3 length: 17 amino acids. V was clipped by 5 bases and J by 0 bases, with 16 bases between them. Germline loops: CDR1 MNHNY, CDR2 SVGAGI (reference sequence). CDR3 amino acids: CASSRLIVSTNTGELFF. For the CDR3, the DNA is TGTGCCAGCAGTCGTTTAATTGTCTCGACGAACACCGGGGAGCTGTTTTTT.

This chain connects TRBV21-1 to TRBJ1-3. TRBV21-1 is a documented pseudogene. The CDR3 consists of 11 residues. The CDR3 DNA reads TGTGCCGATAAATCTGGAAACACCATATATTTT. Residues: CADKSGNTIYF.

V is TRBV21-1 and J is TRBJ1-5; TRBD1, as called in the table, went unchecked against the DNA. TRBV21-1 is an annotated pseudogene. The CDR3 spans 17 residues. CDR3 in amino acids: CASSKVEPGAPRGPQHF. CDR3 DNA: TGTGCCAGCAGCAAAGTGGAACCAGGGGCCCCCAGGGGGCCCCAGCATTTT.

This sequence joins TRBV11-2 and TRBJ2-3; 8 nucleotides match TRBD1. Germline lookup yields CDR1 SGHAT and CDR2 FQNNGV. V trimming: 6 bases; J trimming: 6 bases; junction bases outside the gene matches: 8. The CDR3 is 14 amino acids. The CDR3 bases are TGTGCCAGCAGTCAGGACAGGGAGCCTGATACGCAGTATTTT. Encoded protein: CASSQDREPDTQYF.

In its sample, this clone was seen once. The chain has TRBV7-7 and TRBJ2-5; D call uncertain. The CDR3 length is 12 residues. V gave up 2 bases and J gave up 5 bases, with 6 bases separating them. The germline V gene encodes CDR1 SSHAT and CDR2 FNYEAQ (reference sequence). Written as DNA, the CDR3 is TGTGCCAGCAGCTTAATTGGGGAGACCCAGTACTTC. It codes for CASSLIGETQYF.

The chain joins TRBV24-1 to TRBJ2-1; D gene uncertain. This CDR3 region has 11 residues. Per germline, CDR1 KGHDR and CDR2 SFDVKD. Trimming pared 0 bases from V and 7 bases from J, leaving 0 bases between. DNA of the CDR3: TGTGCCACCAGTGATTTGAATGAGCAGTTCTTC. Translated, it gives CATSDLNEQFF.

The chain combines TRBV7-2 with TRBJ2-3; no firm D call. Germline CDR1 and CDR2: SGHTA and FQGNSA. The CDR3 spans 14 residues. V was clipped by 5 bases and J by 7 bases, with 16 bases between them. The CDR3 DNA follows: TGTGCCAGCAGCCCAGGTTCGGCCCCTAATACGCAGTATTTT. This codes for CASSPGSAPNTQYF. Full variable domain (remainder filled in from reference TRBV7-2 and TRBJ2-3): GAGVSQSPSNKVTEKGKDVELRCDPISGHTALYWYRQSLGQGLEFLIYFQGNSAPDKSGLPSDRFSAERTGGSVSTLTIQRTQQEDSAVYLCASSPGSAPNTQYFGPGTRLTVL.

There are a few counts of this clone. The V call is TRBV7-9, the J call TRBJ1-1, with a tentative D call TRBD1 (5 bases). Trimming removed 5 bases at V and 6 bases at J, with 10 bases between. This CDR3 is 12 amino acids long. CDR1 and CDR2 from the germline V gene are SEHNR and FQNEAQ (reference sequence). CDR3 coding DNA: TGTGCCAGCAGCCTCAGGGAGGCTGAAGCTTTCTTT. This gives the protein CASSLREAEAFF.

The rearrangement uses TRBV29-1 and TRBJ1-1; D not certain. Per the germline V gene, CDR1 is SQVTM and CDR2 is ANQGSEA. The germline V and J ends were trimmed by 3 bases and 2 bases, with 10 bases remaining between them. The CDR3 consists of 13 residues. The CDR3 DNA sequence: TGCAGCGTTGATACGGGGATTAACACTGAAGCTTTCTTT. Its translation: CSVDTGINTEAFF.

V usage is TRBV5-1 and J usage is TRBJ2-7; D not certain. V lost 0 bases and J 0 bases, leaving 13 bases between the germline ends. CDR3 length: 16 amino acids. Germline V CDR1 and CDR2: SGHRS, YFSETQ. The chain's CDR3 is CASSLATGPVSYEQYF. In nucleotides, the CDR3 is TGCGCCAGCAGCTTGGCCACCGGTCCAGTCTCCTACGAGCAGTACTTC.

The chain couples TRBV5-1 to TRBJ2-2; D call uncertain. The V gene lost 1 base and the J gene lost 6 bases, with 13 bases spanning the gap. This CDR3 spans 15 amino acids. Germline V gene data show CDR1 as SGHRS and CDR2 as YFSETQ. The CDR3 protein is CASSLSRLGSGELFF. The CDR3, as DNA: TGCGCCAGCAGCTTGTCAAGGTTAGGTTCCGGGGAGCTGTTTTTT. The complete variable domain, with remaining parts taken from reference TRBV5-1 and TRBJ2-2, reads KAGVTQTPRYLIKTRGQQVTLSCSPISGHRSVSWYQQTPGQGLQFLFEYFSETQRNKGNFPGRFSGRQFSNSRSEMNVSTLELGDSALYLCASSLSRLGSGELFFGEGSRLTVL.

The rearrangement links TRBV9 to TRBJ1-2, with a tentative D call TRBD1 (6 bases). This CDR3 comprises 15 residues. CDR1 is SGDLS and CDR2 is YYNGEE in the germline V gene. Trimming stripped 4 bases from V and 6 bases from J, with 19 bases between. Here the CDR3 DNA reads TGTGCCAGCAGCCCGACGGGACACCCAGGCGATGGCTACACCTTC. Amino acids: CASSPTGHPGDGYTF.

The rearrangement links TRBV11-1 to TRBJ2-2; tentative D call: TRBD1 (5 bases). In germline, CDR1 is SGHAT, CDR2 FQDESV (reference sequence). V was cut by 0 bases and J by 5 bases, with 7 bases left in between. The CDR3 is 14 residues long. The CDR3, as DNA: TGTGCCAGCAGCTTAGCAACAGGAACCGGGGAGCTGTTTTTT. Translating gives CASSLATGTGELFF.